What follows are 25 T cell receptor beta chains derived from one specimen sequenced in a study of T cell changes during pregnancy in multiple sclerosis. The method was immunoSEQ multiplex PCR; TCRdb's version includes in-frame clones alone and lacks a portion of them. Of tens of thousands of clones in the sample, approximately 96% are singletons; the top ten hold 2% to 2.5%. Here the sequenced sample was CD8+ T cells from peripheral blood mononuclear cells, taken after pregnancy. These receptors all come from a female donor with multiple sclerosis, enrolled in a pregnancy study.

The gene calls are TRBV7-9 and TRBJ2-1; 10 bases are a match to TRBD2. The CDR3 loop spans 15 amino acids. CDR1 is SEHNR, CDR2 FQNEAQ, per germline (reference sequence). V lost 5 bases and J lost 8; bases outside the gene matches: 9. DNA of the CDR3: TGTGCCAGCAGCCCGCCACTAGCGGGGTCGGATGAGCAGTTCTTC. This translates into CASSPPLAGSDEQFF.

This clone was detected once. As DNA, the CDR3 is TGTGCCAGCAGTTTAAGAGGACTAGACAATGAGCAGTTCTTC. It is translated as CASSLRGLDNEQFF. This chain uses TRBV27 with TRBJ2-1; 7 bases match TRBD2. V was pared by 2 bases and J by 5 bases, with 3 bases of the junction left unmatched. This CDR3 comprises 14 residues. Germline V gives CDR1 MNHEY, CDR2 SMNVEV (reference sequence).

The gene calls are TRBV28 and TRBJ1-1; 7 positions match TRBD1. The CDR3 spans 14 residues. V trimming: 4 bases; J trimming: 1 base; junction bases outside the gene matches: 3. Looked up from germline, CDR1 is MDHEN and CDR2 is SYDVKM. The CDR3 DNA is TGTGCCAGCAGTTCCAGGGGGAAGAACACTGAAGCTTTCTTT. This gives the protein CASSSRGKNTEAFF. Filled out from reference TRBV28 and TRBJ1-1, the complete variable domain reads DVKVTQSSRYLVKRTGEKVFLECVQDMDHENMFWYRQDPGLGLRLIYFSYDVKMKEKGDIPEGYSVSREKKERFSLILESASTNQTSMYLCASSSRGKNTEAFFGQGTRLTVV.

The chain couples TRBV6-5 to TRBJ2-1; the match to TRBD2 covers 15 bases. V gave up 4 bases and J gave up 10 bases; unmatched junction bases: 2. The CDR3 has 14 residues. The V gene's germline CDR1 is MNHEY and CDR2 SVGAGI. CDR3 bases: TGTGCCAGCAGTTCCGGACTAGCGGGAGGGGAGCAGTTCTTC. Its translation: CASSSGLAGGEQFF.

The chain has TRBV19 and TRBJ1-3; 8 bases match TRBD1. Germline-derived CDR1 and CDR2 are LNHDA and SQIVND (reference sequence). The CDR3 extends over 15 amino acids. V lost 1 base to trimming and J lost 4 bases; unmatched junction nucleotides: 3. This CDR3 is CASSIAAGGGNTIYF. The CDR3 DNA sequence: TGTGCCAGTAGTATAGCCGCAGGGGGCGGAAACACCATATATTTT. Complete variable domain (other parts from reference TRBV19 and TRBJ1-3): DGGITQSPKYLFRKEGQNVTLSCEQNLNHDAMYWYRQDPGQGLRLIYYSQIVNDFQKGDIAEGYSVSREKKESFPLTVTSAQKNPTAFYLCASSIAAGGGNTIYFGEGSWLTVV.

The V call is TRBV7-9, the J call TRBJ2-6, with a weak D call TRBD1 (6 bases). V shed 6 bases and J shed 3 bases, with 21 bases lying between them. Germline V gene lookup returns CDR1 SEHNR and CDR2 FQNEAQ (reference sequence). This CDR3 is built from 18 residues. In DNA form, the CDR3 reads TGTGCCAGCAGTCTTAGCAGGGGCTCGCAGGGTGGGGCCAACGTCCTGACTTTC. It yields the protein CASSLSRGSQGGANVLTF. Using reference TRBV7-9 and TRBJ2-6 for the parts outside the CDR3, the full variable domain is DTGVSQNPRHKITKRGQNVTFRCDPISEHNRLYWYRQTLGQGPEFLTYFQNEAQLEKSRLLSDRFSAERPKGSFSTLEIQRTEQGDSAMYLCASSLSRGSQGGANVLTFGAGSRLTVL.

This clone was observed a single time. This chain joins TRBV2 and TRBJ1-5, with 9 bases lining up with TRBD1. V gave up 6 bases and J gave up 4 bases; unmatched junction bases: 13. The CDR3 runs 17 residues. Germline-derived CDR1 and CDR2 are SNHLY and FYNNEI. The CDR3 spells CASSDPYRDRENQPQHF. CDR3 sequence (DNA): TGTGCCAGCAGCGATCCGTACCGGGACAGGGAGAATCAGCCCCAGCATTTT.

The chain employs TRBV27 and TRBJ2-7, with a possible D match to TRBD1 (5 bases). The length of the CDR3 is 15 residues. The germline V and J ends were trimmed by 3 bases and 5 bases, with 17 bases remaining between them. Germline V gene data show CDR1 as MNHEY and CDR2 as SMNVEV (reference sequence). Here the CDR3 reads CASSLGGKGVDEQYF. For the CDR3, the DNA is TGTGCCAGCAGTTTGGGTGGGAAAGGGGTCGACGAGCAGTACTTC.

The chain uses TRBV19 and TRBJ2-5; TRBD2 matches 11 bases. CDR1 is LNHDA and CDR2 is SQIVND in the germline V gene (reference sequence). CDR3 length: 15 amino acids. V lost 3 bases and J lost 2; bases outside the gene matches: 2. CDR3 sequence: CASSMGLAEQETQYF. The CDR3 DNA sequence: TGTGCCAGTAGTATGGGACTAGCGGAACAAGAGACCCAGTACTTC.

CDR3 sequence reads: CASSSTPQGGETQYF. CDR3 nucleotide sequence: TGTGCCAGCAGCTCGACCCCCCAGGGAGGAGAGACCCAGTACTTC. The J gene is TRBJ2-5, the V gene TRBV5-8; a weak D match, TRBD2 (6 bases). Trimming took 3 bases from V and 4 from J, leaving 16 bases between them. The CDR3 contains 15 residues. Germline CDR1 SGHTS, CDR2 YDEGEE.

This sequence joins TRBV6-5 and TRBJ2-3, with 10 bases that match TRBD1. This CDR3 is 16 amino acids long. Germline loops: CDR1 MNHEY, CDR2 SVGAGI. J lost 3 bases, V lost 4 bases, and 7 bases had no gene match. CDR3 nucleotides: TGTGCCAGCAGTTTCCTGGACAGGGGGGGAACAGATACGCAGTATTTT. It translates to CASSFLDRGGTDTQYF.

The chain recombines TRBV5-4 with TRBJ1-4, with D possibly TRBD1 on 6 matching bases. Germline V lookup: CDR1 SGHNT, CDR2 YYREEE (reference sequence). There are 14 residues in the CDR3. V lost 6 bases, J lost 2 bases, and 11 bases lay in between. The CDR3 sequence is CASTSGGTNEKLFF. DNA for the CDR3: TGTGCCAGCACCTCGGGGGGCACTAATGAAAAACTGTTTTTT. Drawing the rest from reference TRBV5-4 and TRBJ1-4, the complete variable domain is ETGVTQSPTHLIKTRGQQVTLRCSSQSGHNTVSWYQQALGQGPQFIFQYYREEENGRGNFPPRFSGLQFPNYSSELNVNALELDDSALYLCASTSGGTNEKLFFGSGTQLSVL.

The DNA for the CDR3 is TGTGCCAGCAGTTACTATGGGGGGGATAACACTGAAGCTTTCTTT. It specifies CASSYYGGDNTEAFF. The chain recombines TRBV6-5 with TRBJ1-1, with TRBD1 as a possible D gene (5 bases). This CDR3 comprises 15 residues. The germline CDR1 and CDR2 sequences are MNHEY and SVGAGI. The V and J ends lost 1 base and 2 bases respectively, with 11 bases between them.

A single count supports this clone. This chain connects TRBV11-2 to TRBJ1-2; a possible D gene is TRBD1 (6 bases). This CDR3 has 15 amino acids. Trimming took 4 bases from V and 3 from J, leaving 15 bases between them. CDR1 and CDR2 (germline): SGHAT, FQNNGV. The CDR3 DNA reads TGTGCCAGCAGCTCCCCGACAGGTCCCTACTATGGCTACACCTTC. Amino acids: CASSSPTGPYYGYTF. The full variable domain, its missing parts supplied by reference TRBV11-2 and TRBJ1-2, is EAGVAQSPRYKIIEKRQSVAFWCNPISGHATLYWYQQILGQGPKLLIQFQNNGVVDDSQLPKDRFSAERLKGVDSTLKIQPAKLEDSAVYLCASSSPTGPYYGYTFGSGTRLTVV.

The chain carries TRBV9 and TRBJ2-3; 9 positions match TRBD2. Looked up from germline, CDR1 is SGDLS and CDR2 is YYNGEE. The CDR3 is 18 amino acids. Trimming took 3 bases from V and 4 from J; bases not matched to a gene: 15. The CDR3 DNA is TGTGCCAGCAGCGAGACGGGACTAGCTCCCCAAGGGGCAGATACGCAGTATTTT. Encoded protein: CASSETGLAPQGADTQYF.

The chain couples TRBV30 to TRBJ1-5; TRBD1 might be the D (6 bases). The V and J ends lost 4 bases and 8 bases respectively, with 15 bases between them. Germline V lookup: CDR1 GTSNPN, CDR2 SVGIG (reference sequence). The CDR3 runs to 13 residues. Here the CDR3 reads CAWNGGGTEPQHF. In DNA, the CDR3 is TGTGCCTGGAATGGGGGGGGCACAGAGCCCCAGCATTTT.

CDR3 nucleotide sequence: TGTGCCAGCAGCGTTAGGAGCGGGGAGCTGTTTTTT. Translation gives CASSVRSGELFF. The V gene is TRBV9, the J gene TRBJ2-2; the D is unclear. Trimming shortened V by 2 bases and J by 7 bases, and 6 bases separated the two germline ends. This CDR3 has 12 amino acids. The germline CDR1 and CDR2 sequences are SGDLS and YYNGEE.

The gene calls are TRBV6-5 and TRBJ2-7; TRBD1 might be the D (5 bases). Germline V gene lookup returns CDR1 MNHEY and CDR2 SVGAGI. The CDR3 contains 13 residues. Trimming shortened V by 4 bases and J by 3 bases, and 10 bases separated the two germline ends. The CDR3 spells CASSFYQGYEQYF. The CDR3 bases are TGTGCCAGCAGTTTCTACCAGGGCTACGAGCAGTACTTC.

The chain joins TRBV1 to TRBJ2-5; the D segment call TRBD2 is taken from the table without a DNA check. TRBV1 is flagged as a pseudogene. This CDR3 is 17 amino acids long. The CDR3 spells CTSSQVDGLAGRETQYF. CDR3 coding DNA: TGCACCAGCAGCCAAGTTGATGGACTAGCGGGACGCGAGACCCAGTACTTC.

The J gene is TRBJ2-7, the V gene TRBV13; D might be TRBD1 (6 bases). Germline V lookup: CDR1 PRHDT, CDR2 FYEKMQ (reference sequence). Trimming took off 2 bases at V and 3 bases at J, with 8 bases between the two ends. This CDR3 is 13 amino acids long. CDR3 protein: CASSLRQDYEQYF. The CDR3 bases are TGTGCCAGCAGCTTAAGACAGGACTACGAGCAGTACTTC.

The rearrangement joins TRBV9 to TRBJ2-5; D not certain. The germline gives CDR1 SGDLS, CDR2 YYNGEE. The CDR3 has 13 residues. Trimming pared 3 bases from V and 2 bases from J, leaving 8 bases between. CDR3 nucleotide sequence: TGTGCCAGCAGCGCTACCCTACAAGAGACCCAGTACTTC. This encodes CASSATLQETQYF.

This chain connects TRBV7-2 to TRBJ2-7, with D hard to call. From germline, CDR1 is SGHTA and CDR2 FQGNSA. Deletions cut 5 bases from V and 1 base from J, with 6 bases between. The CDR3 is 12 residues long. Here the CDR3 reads CASSPLSYEQYF. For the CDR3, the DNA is TGTGCCAGCAGCCCACTGTCCTACGAGCAGTACTTC.

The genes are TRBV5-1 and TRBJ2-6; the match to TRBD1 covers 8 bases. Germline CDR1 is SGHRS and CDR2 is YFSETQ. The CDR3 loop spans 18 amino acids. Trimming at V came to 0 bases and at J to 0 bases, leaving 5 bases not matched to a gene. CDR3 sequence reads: CASSLAGTGRSGANVLTF. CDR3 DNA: TGCGCCAGCAGCTTGGCGGGGACAGGCCGCTCTGGGGCCAACGTCCTGACTTTC.

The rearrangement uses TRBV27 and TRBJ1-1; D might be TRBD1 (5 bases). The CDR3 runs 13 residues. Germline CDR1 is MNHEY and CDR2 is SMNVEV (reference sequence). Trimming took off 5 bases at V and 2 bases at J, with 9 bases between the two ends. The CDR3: CASSLQENTEAFF. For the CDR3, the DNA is TGTGCCAGCAGTCTACAGGAAAACACTGAAGCTTTCTTT.

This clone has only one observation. The CDR3 nucleotides read TGTGCCAGCAGTGAAGGGACTAGCGGGGCGTACGAGCAGTACTTC. Amino acids: CASSEGTSGAYEQYF. The V call is TRBV2, the J call TRBJ2-7; 12 nucleotides line up with TRBD2. The trim removed 1 base at V and 4 bases at J, leaving 2 bases unmatched. The length of the CDR3 is 15 residues. CDR1 SNHLY and CDR2 FYNNEI come from the germline V gene.